This T cell receptor (beta chain) was observed in a study of cytomegalovirus exposure and HLA in healthy donors. Findings of the study overall: An Asian-associated ancestry cluster reportedly showed fewer N-insertions than the roughly 700-donor mean in a later analysis. Most sequenced TCRs were rare (though some public TCRs occurred in many donors).

PCR involved 60 Vbeta and 13 Jbeta primers. Produced via immunoSEQ multiplex PCR; TCRdb's table is partial and in-frame only. Among about 190,000 clones listed, 78% were seen once. This CDR3 is built from 15 residues. V was cut by 2 bases and J by 7 bases, with 15 bases left in between. Per germline, CDR1 MNHEY and CDR2 SMNVEV (reference sequence). To note about this clone: Its antigen is still unknown.

This rearrangement joins TRBV27 to TRBJ1-5; tentatively, D is TRBD1 (5 bases). The source material was PBMCs. The sequence derives from a woman in her twenties or thirties in good health and CMV-seropositive. The CDR3 nucleotides read TGTGCCAGCAGTTTAGTGGCCAGGGTCCGCCAGCCCCAGCATTTT. Its protein product is CASSLVARVRQPQHF.